The entry below describes one TCR beta chain. The sample comes from a study of OX40 agonist ivuxolimab in advanced cancers. The method was immunoSEQ multiplex PCR; TCRdb's version includes in-frame clones alone and lacks a portion of them. This table has tens of thousands of clones, 80% to 90% appearing once. The sample in question was CD4+ or CD8+ T cells sorted from blood, obtained in a trial of the OX40 agonist ivuxolimab. The clonotype comes from an adult with an advanced solid tumor such as melanoma, head and neck, liver or kidney cancer.

CDR3 amino acids: CASSLGGASGAPRDIQYF. As DNA, the CDR3 is TGTGCCAGCAGTTTAGGAGGGGCTAGCGGGGCCCCAAGGGACATTCAGTACTTC. The chain recombines TRBV27 with TRBJ2-4; 9 bases are shared with TRBD2. CDR3 length: 18 residues. Germline V CDR1 and CDR2: MNHEY, SMNVEV (reference sequence). The trim removed 2 bases at V and 8 bases at J, leaving 16 bases unmatched.